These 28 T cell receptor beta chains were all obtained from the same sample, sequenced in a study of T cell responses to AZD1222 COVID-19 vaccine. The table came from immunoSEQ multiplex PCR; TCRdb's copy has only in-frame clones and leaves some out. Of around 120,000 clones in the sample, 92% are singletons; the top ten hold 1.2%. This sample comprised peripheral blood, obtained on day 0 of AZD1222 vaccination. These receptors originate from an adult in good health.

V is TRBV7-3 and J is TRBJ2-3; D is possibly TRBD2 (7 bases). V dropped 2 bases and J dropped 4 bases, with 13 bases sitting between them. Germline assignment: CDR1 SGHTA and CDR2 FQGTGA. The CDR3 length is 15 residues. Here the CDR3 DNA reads TGTGCCAGCAGCTTAGGGGGGGCAACCGCAGATACGCAGTATTTT. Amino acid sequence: CASSLGGATADTQYF.

CDR3 region: CASSVDSGAGTDTQYF. CDR3 DNA: TGTGCCAGCAGCGTAGATTCAGGGGCTGGTACAGATACGCAGTATTTT. The genes are TRBV9 and TRBJ2-3, with a possible D match to TRBD1 (6 bases). This CDR3 contains 16 residues. Germline values: CDR1 SGDLS, CDR2 YYNGEE. The germline V and J ends were trimmed by 0 bases and 3 bases, with 14 bases remaining between them.

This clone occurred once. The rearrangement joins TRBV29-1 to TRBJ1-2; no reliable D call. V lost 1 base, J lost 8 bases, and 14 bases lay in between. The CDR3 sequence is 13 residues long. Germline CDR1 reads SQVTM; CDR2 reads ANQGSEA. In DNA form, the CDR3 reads TGCAGCGTTGAAGCCGTACTTCGTCCGGGCTACACCTTC. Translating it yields CSVEAVLRPGYTF.

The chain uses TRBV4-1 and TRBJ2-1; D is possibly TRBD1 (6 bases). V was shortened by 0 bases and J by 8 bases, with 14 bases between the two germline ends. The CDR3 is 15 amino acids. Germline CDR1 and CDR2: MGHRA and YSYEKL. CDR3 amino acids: CASSQERGSWDEQFF. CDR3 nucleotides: TGCGCCAGCAGCCAAGAGAGGGGGAGCTGGGATGAGCAGTTCTTC.

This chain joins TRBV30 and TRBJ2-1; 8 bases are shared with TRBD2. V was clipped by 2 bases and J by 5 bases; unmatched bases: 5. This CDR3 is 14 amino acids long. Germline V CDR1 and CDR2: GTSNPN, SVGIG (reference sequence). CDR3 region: CAWSSGSINNEQFF. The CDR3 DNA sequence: TGTGCCTGGAGTAGCGGGAGTATCAACAATGAGCAGTTCTTC.

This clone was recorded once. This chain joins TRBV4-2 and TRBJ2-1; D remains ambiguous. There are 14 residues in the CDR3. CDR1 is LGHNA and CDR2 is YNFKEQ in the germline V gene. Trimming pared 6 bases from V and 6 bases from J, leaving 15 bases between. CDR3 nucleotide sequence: TGTGCCAGCAGGCCCATCGTCCGAGGCAATGAGCAGTTCTTC. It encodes CASRPIVRGNEQFF.

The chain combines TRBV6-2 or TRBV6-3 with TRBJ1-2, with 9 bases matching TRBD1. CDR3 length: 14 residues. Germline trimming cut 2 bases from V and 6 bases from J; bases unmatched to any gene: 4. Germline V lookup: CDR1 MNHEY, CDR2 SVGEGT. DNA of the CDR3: TGTGCCAGCAGTTACCGGGACAGGGTCCATGGCTACACCTTC. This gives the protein CASSYRDRVHGYTF.

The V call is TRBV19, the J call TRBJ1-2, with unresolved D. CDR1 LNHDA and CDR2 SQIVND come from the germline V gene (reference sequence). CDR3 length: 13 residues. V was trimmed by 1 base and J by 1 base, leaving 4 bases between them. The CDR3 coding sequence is TGTGCCAGTAGTATAGGTGGTAACTATGGCTACACCTTC. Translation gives CASSIGGNYGYTF.

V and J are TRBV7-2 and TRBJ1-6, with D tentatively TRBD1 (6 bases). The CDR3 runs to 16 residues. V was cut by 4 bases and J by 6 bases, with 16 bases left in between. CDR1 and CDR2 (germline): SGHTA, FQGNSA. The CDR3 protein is CASSWLRDTFNSPLHF. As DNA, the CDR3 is TGTGCCAGCAGCTGGCTCCGGGACACCTTTAATTCACCCCTCCACTTT.

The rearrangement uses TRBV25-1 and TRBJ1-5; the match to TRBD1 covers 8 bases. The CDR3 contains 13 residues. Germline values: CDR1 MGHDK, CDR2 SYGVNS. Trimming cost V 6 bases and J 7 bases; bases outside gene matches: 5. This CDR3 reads CASRDRESQPQHF. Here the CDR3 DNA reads TGTGCCAGCAGGGACAGGGAGTCGCAGCCCCAGCATTTT.

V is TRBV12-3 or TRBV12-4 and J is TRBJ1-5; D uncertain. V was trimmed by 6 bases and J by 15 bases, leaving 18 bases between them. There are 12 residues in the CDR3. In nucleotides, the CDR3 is TGTGCCAGCAGGCAGCAGAACCAACGGACGCATTTT. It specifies CASRQQNQRTHF.

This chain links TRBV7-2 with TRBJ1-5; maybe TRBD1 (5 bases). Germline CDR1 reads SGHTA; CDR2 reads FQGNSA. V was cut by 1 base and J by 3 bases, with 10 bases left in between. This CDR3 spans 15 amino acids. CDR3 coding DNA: TGTGCCAGCAGCTTAGGAGGGGCCCACAATCAGCCCCAGCATTTT. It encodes CASSLGGAHNQPQHF.

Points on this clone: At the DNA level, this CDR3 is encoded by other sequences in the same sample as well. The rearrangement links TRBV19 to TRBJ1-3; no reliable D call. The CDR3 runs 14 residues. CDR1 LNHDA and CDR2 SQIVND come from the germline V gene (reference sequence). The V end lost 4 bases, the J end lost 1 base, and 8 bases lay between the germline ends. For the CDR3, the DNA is TGTGCCAGTAGTACCGATTCGTCTGGAAACACCATATATTTT. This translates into CASSTDSSGNTIYF. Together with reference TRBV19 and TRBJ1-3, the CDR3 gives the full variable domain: DGGITQSPKYLFRKEGQNVTLSCEQNLNHDAMYWYRQDPGQGLRLIYYSQIVNDFQKGDIAEGYSVSREKKESFPLTVTSAQKNPTAFYLCASSTDSSGNTIYFGEGSWLTVV.

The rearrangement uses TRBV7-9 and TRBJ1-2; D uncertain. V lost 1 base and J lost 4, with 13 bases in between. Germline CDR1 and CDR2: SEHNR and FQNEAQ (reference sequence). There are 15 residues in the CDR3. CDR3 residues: CASSLGSGQPYGYTF. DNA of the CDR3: TGTGCCAGCAGCTTAGGCTCAGGTCAACCCTATGGCTACACCTTC. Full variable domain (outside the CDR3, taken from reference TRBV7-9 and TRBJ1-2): DTGVSQNPRHKITKRGQNVTFRCDPISEHNRLYWYRQTLGQGPEFLTYFQNEAQLEKSRLLSDRFSAERPKGSFSTLEIQRTEQGDSAMYLCASSLGSGQPYGYTFGSGTRLTVV.

CDR3 sequence: CASTIGTGPYNEQFF. CDR3 bases: TGTGCCAGCACCATAGGGACAGGTCCCTACAATGAGCAGTTCTTC. The V call is TRBV2, the J call TRBJ2-1, with 8 bases fitting TRBD1. This CDR3 contains 15 residues. J gave up 2 bases and V 7 bases, and 7 bases lay outside the gene matches. Per germline, CDR1 SNHLY and CDR2 FYNNEI.

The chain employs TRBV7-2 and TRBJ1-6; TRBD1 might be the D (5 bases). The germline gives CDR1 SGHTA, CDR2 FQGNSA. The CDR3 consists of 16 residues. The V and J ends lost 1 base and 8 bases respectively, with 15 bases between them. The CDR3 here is CASSLVRGSSDSPLHF. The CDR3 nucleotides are TGTGCCAGCAGCTTAGTAAGGGGTTCAAGCGATTCACCCCTCCACTTT.

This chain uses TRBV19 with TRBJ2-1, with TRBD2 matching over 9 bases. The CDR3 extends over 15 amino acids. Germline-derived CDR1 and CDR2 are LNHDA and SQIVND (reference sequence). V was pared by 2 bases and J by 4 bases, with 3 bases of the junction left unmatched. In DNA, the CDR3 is TGTGCCAGTAGTATACCTCTAGCGGGATACAATGAGCAGTTCTTC. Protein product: CASSIPLAGYNEQFF. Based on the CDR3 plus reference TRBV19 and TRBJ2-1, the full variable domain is DGGITQSPKYLFRKEGQNVTLSCEQNLNHDAMYWYRQDPGQGLRLIYYSQIVNDFQKGDIAEGYSVSREKKESFPLTVTSAQKNPTAFYLCASSIPLAGYNEQFFGPGTRLTVL.

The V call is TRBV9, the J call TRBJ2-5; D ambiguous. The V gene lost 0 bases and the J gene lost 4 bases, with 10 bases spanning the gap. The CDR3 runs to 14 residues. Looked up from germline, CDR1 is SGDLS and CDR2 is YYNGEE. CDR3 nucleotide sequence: TGTGCCAGCAGCGTAGATGGCAGGAGAGAGACCCAGTACTTC. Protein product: CASSVDGRRETQYF.

CDR3 nucleotide sequence: TGTGCCAGCTCACCGGTTGGAAGGACTGAAGCTTTCTTT. It encodes CASSPVGRTEAFF. The chain uses TRBV18 and TRBJ1-1; D is unresolved. CDR1 KGHSH and CDR2 LQKENI come from the germline V gene. The CDR3 sequence is 13 residues long. Trimming shortened V by 3 bases and J by 5 bases, and 10 bases separated the two germline ends.

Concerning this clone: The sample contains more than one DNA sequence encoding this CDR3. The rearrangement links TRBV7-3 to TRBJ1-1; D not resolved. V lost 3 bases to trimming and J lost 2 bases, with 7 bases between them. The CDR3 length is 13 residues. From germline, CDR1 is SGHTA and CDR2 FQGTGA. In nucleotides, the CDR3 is TGTGCCAGCAGCTTCGGCGGCAACACTGAAGCTTTCTTT. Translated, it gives CASSFGGNTEAFF.

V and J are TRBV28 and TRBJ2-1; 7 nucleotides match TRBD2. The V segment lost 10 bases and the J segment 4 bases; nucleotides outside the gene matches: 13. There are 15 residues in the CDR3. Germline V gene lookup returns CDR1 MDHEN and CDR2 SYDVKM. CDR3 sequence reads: CAIVTGVSGYNEQFF. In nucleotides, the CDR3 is TGTGCCATCGTGACTGGTGTTAGCGGGTACAATGAGCAGTTCTTC.

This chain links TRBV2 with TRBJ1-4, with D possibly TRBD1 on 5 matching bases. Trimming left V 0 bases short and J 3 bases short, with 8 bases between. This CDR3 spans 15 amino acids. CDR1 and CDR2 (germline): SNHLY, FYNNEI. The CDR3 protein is CASSEATASNEKLFF. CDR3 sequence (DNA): TGTGCCAGCAGTGAAGCGACAGCATCTAATGAAAAACTGTTTTTT.

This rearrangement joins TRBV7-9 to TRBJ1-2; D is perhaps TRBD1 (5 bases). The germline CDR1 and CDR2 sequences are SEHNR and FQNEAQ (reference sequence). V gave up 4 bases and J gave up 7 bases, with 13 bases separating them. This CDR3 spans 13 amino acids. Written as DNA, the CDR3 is TGTGCCAGCAGCTGGGCAGGGTCCGGTGGCTACACCTTC. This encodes CASSWAGSGGYTF.

The CDR3 DNA sequence: TGTGCCAGCAGTGTAGGGGGGCAGGGATACAATGAGCAGTTCTTC. This gives the protein CASSVGGQGYNEQFF. The genes are TRBV2 and TRBJ2-1, with D perhaps being TRBD1 or TRBD2 (6 bases each). The germline V and J ends were trimmed by 4 bases and 4 bases, with 14 bases remaining between them. Germline assignment: CDR1 SNHLY and CDR2 FYNNEI. This CDR3 contains 15 residues.

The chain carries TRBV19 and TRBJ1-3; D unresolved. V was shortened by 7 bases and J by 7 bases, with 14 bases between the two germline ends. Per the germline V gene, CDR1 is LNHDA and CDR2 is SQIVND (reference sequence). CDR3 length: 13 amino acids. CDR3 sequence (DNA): TGTGCCAGTAAAAAAGGGTCAGCTAACACCATATATTTT. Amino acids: CASKKGSANTIYF.

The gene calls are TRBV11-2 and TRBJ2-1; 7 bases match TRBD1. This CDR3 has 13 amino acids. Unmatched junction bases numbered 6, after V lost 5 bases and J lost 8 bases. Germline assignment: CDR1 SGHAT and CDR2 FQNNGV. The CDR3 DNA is TGTGCCAGCAGCCCTAGGGACAGTCATGAGCAGTTCTTC. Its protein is CASSPRDSHEQFF.

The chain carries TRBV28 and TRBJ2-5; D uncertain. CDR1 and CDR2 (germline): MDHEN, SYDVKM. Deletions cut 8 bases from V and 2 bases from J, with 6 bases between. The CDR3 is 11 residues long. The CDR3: CASGDQETQYF. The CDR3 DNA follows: TGTGCCAGCGGCGATCAAGAGACCCAGTACTTC.

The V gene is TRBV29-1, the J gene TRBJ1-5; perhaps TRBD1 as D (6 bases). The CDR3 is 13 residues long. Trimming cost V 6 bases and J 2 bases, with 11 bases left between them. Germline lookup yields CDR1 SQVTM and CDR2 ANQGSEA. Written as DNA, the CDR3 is TGCAGCGTGCAGGGGACCGGCAATCAGCCCCAGCATTTT. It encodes CSVQGTGNQPQHF.